This T cell receptor (beta chain) was identified in a study of blood T cell repertoires in COVID-19. Study context: COVID-19 samples from acute and convalescent phases originated in the United States, Italy and Spain.

Methods used by the authors: Estimates of nucleated cell counts were drawn from the amplification of reference gene primers. Some clones are missing from TCRdb's copy, which holds only in-frame ones; the method was immunoSEQ multiplex PCR. Clone size and the V and J calls come from that table; the DNA yielded D and trimming. Of roughly 230,000 clones in the sample, approximately 88% were seen once. CDR1 is SEHNR and CDR2 is FQNEAQ in the germline V gene (reference sequence). Losses at the gene ends were 7 bases for V and 6 bases for J; bases not matched to a gene: 6. This CDR3 region has 15 residues.

The specimen was peripheral blood. The TCR originated in a human donor in a cohort sampled during active COVID-19. The chain combines TRBV7-9 with TRBJ2-7, with 16 bases aligning to TRBD2. DNA of the CDR3: TGTGCCAGCAAGGGACTAGCGGGAGGGCCGGGCGAGCAGTACTTC. Its translation: CASKGLAGGPGEQYF.